These T cell receptor beta chains were read from a single sample in a study of cytomegalovirus exposure and HLA in healthy donors. Clones were sequenced by immunoSEQ multiplex PCR, and TCRdb holds only the in-frame ones, with some missing. The sample lists about 120,000 clones; 80% were seen once. Sequences were obtained from PBMCs. The receptors shown here come from a female donor in good health and CMV-seropositive. The CDR3 runs from the conserved cysteine through the conserved F or W. The D gene is left open where the match is weak. Only some rows state a clone size, as once, few, many or a class for expanded clones.

j_call | clone_size | d_call | v_call | cdr3_nt | cdr3_aa
TRBJ2-7 | . | TRBD2 | TRBV7-6 | TGTGCCAGCAGCCATAACCGCGGGAGAACCTACGAGCAGTACTTC | CASSHNRGRTYEQYF
TRBJ1-2 | . | . | TRBV19 | TGTGCCAGTAGCGCCGACAGACTCTATGGCTACACCTTC | CASSADRLYGYTF
TRBJ2-7 | . | . | TRBV7-2 | TGTGCCAGCAGCCCGGGACTTCCGCCCTACGAGCAGTACTTC | CASSPGLPPYEQYF
TRBJ1-6 | . | TRBD1 | TRBV7-9 | TGTGCCAGCAGCTTAGGGGACAGGGGGTGGAGACCCCTCCACTTT | CASSLGDRGWRPLHF
TRBJ1-6 | . | TRBD1 | TRBV2 | TGTGCCAGCAGTGAACGCAGGGGGAATTCACCCCTCCACTTT | CASSERRGNSPLHF
TRBJ2-7 | . | . | TRBV30 | TGTGCCTGGAGTAGTAGGGTCAGGGCATCCTACGAGCAGTACTTC | CAWSSRVRASYEQYF
TRBJ2-3 | . | . | TRBV15 | TGTGCCACCAGCAGCGGGGGATGGACAGATACGCAGTATTTT | CATSSGGWTDTQYF
TRBJ1-5 | . | . | TRBV6-5 | TGTGCCAGCAGTGAAGCTGAGCCCCAGCATTTT | CASSEAEPQHF
TRBJ2-5 | . | . | TRBV7-2 | TGTGCCAGCAGCCCCCGGGGGTGGGAGACCCAGTACTTC | CASSPRGWETQYF
TRBJ2-7 | . | . | TRBV2 | TGTGCCAGCACTGAAAGCCCCTACGAGCAGTACTTC | CASTESPYEQYF
TRBJ1-6 | . | TRBD1 | TRBV5-1 | TGCGCCAGCAGCTCAACGACCGGGACAGGGGGAACACCCCTCCACTTT | CASSSTTGTGGTPLHF
TRBJ2-1 | . | TRBD1 | TRBV5-4 | TGTGCCAGCAGCAATGGACAGGACCGAGTGAAGAATGAGCAGTTCTTC | CASSNGQDRVKNEQFF
TRBJ1-2 | once | . | TRBV19 | TGTGCCAGTAGTAGGGGAGGGGCCTTCGGCTATGGCTACACCTTC | CASSRGGAFGYGYTF
TRBJ2-7 | few | . | TRBV6-5 | TGTGCCAGCAGGACTTCCAGAGGCTACGAGCAGTACTTC | CASRTSRGYEQYF
TRBJ2-2 | . | TRBD1 | TRBV7-7 | TGTGCTAGCAGCTCTCGACAGGGGGCGCGTACCGGGGAGCTGTTTTTT | CASSSRQGARTGELFF
TRBJ2-3 | . | TRBD2 | TRBV6-1 | TGTGCCAGCAGTGAATTGCAGCGGGGGGACACAGATACGCAGTATTTT | CASSELQRGDTDTQYF
TRBJ1-2 | few | . | TRBV15 | TGTGCCACCAGCAGAGATCCTGGACAGCTCTATGGCTACACCTTC | CATSRDPGQLYGYTF
TRBJ2-2 | . | TRBD2 | TRBV5-1 | TGCGCCAGCAGTTCACTAGCGGGGGGGTCGGACACCGGGGAGCTGTTTTTT | CASSSLAGGSDTGELFF
TRBJ2-6 | few | . | TRBV5-5 | TGTGCCAGCAGCTTTTGGCAGGATTACAGCTCTGGGGCCAACGTCCTGACTTTC | CASSFWQDYSSGANVLTF
TRBJ1-1 | . | . | TRBV27 | TGTGCCAGCAGGATCAGAGCGGGCACTGAAGCTTTCTTT | CASRIRAGTEAFF
TRBJ1-1 | . | . | TRBV27 | TGTGCCAGCAGTTTACAACAGGAGAACACTGAAGCTTTCTTT | CASSLQQENTEAFF
TRBJ2-3 | . | TRBD1 | TRBV7-2 | TGTGCCAGCGGCTCAGGGGGATTCGGAGATACGCAGTATTTT | CASGSGGFGDTQYF
TRBJ2-3 | . | TRBD2 | TRBV19 | TGTGCCAGTAGTACCTCCCGGACTAGCGGGGAACATAGCACAGATACGCAGTATTTT | CASSTSRTSGEHSTDTQYF
TRBJ1-5 | . | . | TRBV19 | TGTGCCAGTGGAACTACTGACAATCAGCCCCAGCATTTT | CASGTTDNQPQHF
TRBJ1-1 | . | TRBD1 | TRBV19 | TGTGCCAGTAGTCCGACGGACAGGGACTGCCCTGAAGCTTTCTTT | CASSPTDRDCPEAFF
TRBJ2-5 | . | . | TRBV19 | TGTGCCAGTAGGGGTCAGAGGCCCTCGGAGACCCAGTACTTC | CASRGQRPSETQYF
TRBJ1-1 | . | . | TRBV5-1 | TGCGCCAGCAGCACGGGAGGCAACACTCCGAACGCTTTCTTT | CASSTGGNTPNAFF
TRBJ2-7 | . | TRBD2 | TRBV5-4 | TGTGCCAGCAGCGGGGGGACTAGCGTACTGCACTTC | CASSGGTSVLHF
TRBJ2-1 | . | TRBD2 | TRBV6-1 | TGTGCCATCGCCTCAGCGGGGGGGCAGTACAATGAGCAGTTCTTC | CAIASAGGQYNEQFF
TRBJ2-3 | . | . | TRBV10-3 | TGTGCCATCAGTGGCAGGGAGGGCACAGATACGCAGTATTTT | CAISGREGTDTQYF
TRBJ1-1 | few | TRBD1 | TRBV6-1 | TGTGCCAGCAGGACAGGGGGGCCTAACACTGAAGCTTTCTTT | CASRTGGPNTEAFF
TRBJ2-2 | . | . | TRBV19 | TGTGCCAGTAGCCCAACCCCCACAGGGACGAACACCGGGGAGCTGTTTTTT | CASSPTPTGTNTGELFF
TRBJ1-4 | . | . | TRBV7-9 | TGTGCCAGCAGCTTAGAGGGGGTGGCGAAGACCGCAGCCAATGAAAAACTGTTTTTT | CASSLEGVAKTAANEKLFF
TRBJ1-5 | . | . | TRBV6-4 | TGTGCCAGACAGGATCATAGCAATCAGCCCCAGCATTTT | CARQDHSNQPQHF
TRBJ2-5 | . | . | TRBV4-1 | TGCGCCAGCAGCCCCGACAGGCTCCAAGAGACCCAGTACTTC | CASSPDRLQETQYF
TRBJ1-6 | few | TRBD1 | TRBV5-4 | TGTGCCAGCAGCCTGGGGGACAGTAATAATTCACCCCTCCACTTT | CASSLGDSNNSPLHF
TRBJ1-1 | . | . | TRBV19 | TGTGCCAGTAGTATAGGTCGGGTGACGGGGGACACTGAAGCTTTCTTT | CASSIGRVTGDTEAFF
TRBJ1-4 | . | . | TRBV7-9 | TGTGCCAGCAGCTTCCGCGGCCCTAATGAAAAACTGTTTTTT | CASSFRGPNEKLFF
TRBJ1-5 | few | TRBD1 | TRBV19 | TGTGCCAGTGATGACAGGGGCGGGCAGCCCCAGCATTTT | CASDDRGGQPQHF
TRBJ2-2 | . | TRBD2 | TRBV9 | TGTGCCAGCAGCGTATTACTAGCGGGGACCACCGGGGAGCTGTTTTTT | CASSVLLAGTTGELFF
TRBJ2-6 | . | TRBD1 | TRBV2 | TGTGCCAGCAGCGGGACAGTTAGCTCTGGGGCCAACGTCCTGACTTTC | CASSGTVSSGANVLTF
TRBJ1-2 | . | . | TRBV4-1 | TGCGCCAGCAGCCAAGGGGCCGATTCCTATGGCTACACCTTC | CASSQGADSYGYTF
TRBJ2-1 | few | . | TRBV5-1 | TGCGCCAGCCGAGCCTTAGCGATAACCTACAATGAGCAGTTCTTC | CASRALAITYNEQFF
TRBJ1-5 | . | . | TRBV6-4 | TGTGCCAGCAGTGAGAGGTACCGGACACCCCTAAATCAGCCCCAGCATTTT | CASSERYRTPLNQPQHF
TRBJ2-5 | . | . | TRBV2 | TGTGCCACCGGGTGGAGTCTACAAGAGACCCAGTACTTC | CATGWSLQETQYF
TRBJ1-1 | . | . | TRBV6-5 | TGTGCCAGCAGTTCCCGTTGGGGGGTGAACACTGAAGCTTTCTTT | CASSSRWGVNTEAFF
TRBJ2-3 | . | . | TRBV5-1 | TGCGCCAGCAGCGCTCCAGGGGATACGCAGTATTTT | CASSAPGDTQYF
TRBJ2-7 | . | . | TRBV27 | TGTGCCAGCAGTTTGTCCCCTGCCTCCTACGAGCAGTACTTC | CASSLSPASYEQYF
TRBJ2-1 | . | . | TRBV28 | TGTGCCAGCAGTTCGTTCGGCGGGGTCTACAATGAGCAGTTCTTC | CASSSFGGVYNEQFF
TRBJ2-2 | . | TRBD1 | TRBV5-4 | TGTGCCAGCAGCTTGGGGGGACAGAGGAACACCGGGGAGCTGTTTTTT | CASSLGGQRNTGELFF
TRBJ2-3 | . | TRBD2 | TRBV5-6 | TGTGCCAGCAGCTTGATCAGCGGGGTATTCCGGCATCGGGATACGCAGTATTTT | CASSLISGVFRHRDTQYF
TRBJ1-2 | . | . | TRBV19 | TGTGCCAGTAGTATGGGGAGGCCGCTTATTAACTATGGCTACACCTTC | CASSMGRPLINYGYTF
TRBJ2-5 | . | . | TRBV12-5 | TGTGCTAGTGGTTTGGTAGGGGGGGCCCAGTACTTC | CASGLVGGAQYF
TRBJ1-2 | . | . | TRBV5-6 | TGTGCCAGCAGCTCCACAGGAGCTGGCTATGGCTACACCTTC | CASSSTGAGYGYTF
TRBJ2-7 | . | TRBD1 | TRBV11-2 | TGTGCCAGCAGCCGGGACAGGGTATTCTACGAGCAGTACTTC | CASSRDRVFYEQYF
TRBJ1-1 | . | . | TRBV7-9 | TGTGCCAGCAGCCCCGGCCGGGACTCTAACACTGAAGCTTTCTTT | CASSPGRDSNTEAFF
TRBJ2-7 | . | TRBD2 | TRBV27 | TGTGCCAGCAGTTCGGCTAGCGGGGGCCTGTTCCACGAGCAGTACTTC | CASSSASGGLFHEQYF
TRBJ1-1 | once | . | TRBV11-2 | TGTGCCAGCAGCCTGGGGAGTAGTGGGAACACTGAAGCTTTCTTT | CASSLGSSGNTEAFF
TRBJ1-1 | . | TRBD1 | TRBV18 | TGTGCCAGCTCACGACTGACAGGGGGCACTGAAGCTTTCTTT | CASSRLTGGTEAFF
TRBJ2-7 | . | TRBD1 | TRBV5-1 | TGCGCCAGCAGCCCGGACAGGGGGGGAGACGAGCAGTACTTC | CASSPDRGGDEQYF